This T cell receptor (beta chain) was identified in a study of blood T cell repertoires in COVID-19. Overall study: COVID-19 samples from acute and convalescent phases originated in the United States, Italy and Spain.

Authors' methods: Nucleated cell counts were estimated from reference gene primer amplification. Only in-frame clones appear in the TCRdb table, and some are missing; sequencing was by immunoSEQ multiplex PCR. Clone size and V and J calls were adopted from that table, with D and trimming inferred from the DNA. The sample lists about 150,000 clones, about 85% occurring once. The participants were between roughly 18 and 100 years old and came from under 25 US areas. The sequence derives from a woman between 40 and 55 years old who had recovered from COVID-19. Specimen: PBMCs or T cells enriched from blood (not recorded which).

CDR3 amino acids: CASSYRGVSGQPQHF. CDR3 in DNA: TGTGCCAGCAGCTATCGGGGGGTAAGCGGTCAGCCCCAGCATTTT. This chain joins TRBV5-8 and TRBJ1-5; TRBD1 is a possible D gene (5 bases). Looked up from germline, CDR1 is SGHTS and CDR2 is YDEGEE. This CDR3 has 15 residues. The V and J ends lost 3 bases and 6 bases respectively, with 16 bases between them.